This T cell receptor beta chain was sequenced in a study of response to subunit inactivated influenza vaccine. Study results and limitations: The authors suggested that every seasonal influenza vaccination recruits few new T cells.

TCRdb recomputed calls from the RT-PCR reads with MiXCR, one row per CDR3 protein. The sample holds approximately 700,000 distinct CDR3 sequences, around 13% seen once. Germline V CDR1 and CDR2: MGHRA, YSYEKL. V lost 1 base and J lost 7; bases outside the gene matches: 8. This CDR3 spans 17 amino acids. There are a few counts of this clonotype. Antigen: not known. The chain has TRBV4-1 and TRBJ2-2; 11 positions match TRBD2. Sequenced material: PBMCs from blood, taken approximately 15 days before vaccination. The sequence came from a man over 45 who received an inactivated influenza vaccine. The CDR3 loop is CASSQGVAGGPVGELFF. The CDR3 coding sequence is TGCGCCAGCAGCCAAGGGGTAGCGGGGGGGCCGGTCGGGGAGCTGTTTTTT.